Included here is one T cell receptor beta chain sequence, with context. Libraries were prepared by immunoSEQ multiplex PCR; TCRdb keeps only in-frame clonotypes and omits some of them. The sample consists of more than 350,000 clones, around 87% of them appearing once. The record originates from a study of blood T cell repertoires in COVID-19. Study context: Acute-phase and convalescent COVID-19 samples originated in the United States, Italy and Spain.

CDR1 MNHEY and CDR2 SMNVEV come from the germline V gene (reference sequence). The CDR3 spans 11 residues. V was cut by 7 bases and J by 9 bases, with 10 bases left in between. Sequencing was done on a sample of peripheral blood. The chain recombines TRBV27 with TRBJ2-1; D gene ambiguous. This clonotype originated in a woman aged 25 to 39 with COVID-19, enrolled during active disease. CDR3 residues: CASNPPGEQFF. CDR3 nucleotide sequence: TGTGCCAGCAATCCACCGGGTGAGCAGTTCTTC.